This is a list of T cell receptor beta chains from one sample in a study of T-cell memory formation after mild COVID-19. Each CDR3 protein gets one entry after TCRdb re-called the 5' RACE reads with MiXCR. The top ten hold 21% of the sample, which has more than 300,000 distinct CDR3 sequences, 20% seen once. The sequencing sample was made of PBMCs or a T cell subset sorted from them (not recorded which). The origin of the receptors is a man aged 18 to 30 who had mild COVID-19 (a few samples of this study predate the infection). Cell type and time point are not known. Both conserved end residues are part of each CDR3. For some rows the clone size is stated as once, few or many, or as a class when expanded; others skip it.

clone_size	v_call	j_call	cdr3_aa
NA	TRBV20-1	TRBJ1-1	CSARPGSQETEAFF
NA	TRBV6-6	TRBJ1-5	CASSYSRGRGLFYSNQPQHF
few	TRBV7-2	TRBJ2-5	CASSLDALETQYF
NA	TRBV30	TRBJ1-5	CAWSVQGHQPQHF
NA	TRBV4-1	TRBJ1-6	CASSQVLGMNSPLHF
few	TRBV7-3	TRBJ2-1	CASSPGTSGSNEQFF
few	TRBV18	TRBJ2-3	CASSPEQGVADTQYF
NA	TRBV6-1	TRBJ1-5	CASSERGGYNQPQHF
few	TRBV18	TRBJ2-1	CASLFASSYNEQFF
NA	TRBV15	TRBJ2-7	CATSRGRDSYEQYF
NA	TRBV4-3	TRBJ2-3	CASRPGTSGYTDTQYF
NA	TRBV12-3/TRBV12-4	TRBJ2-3	CASRSRDYQDTQYF
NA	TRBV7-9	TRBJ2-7	CASSFPGGHYEQYF
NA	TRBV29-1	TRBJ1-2	CSVDTPRKDTF
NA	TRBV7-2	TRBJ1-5	CASSGPLSNQPQHF
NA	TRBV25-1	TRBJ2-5	CASQPGQGSQETQYF
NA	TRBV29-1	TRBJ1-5	CSAQDPNQPQHF
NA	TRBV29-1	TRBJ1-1	CSAEKFAEAFF